This T cell receptor beta chain was recorded in a study of cytomegalovirus exposure and HLA in healthy donors (dated by TCRdb to 2016 to 2017). About the study as a whole: According to an earlier analysis of 550 to 700 of the donors, some 180 million T cells yielded 117 million unique TCR beta sequences and 276 Gb of sequence data. Approximately 310 gigabases of sequencing data and roughly 81 million unique TCR sequences made up an early release that covered roughly 670 HLA-typed donors. Of the 350 to 400 genotyped donors, approximately 83% fell in the genetic ancestry cluster associated with self-reported Caucasian donors. The study aimed to test whether cataloging public T cell receptors could reveal signatures of past pathogen exposure. Using immunosequencing, the study profiled T cell repertoires from fewer than 850 subjects and related those repertoires to cytomegalovirus serostatus. Besides the first cohort of 550 to 750 subjects, a separate validation cohort made up of 120 or so different subjects was used. To predict cytomegalovirus infection status, the study brought together high-throughput TCR immunosequencing, statistical association of individual TCRs with disease status, and machine learning. In a later analysis, previously published TCR beta repertoires from 550 to 750 donors were re-analyzed and high-resolution HLA genotyping was added so that TCR occurrence patterns could be studied. The later analysis used no new phenotypic data to find candidate immune exposures, relying instead on TCR beta sequences and their occurrence across donors. An earlier analysis of some 500 of the donors applied high-throughput TCR beta sequencing to assess whether each TCR beta V gene segment acted as functional or pseudogenic. Donor age, sex, ethnicity and CMV serostatus were collected together with the repertoire data. Genome-wide SNP genotypes for about 65% of the 666 donors were used in a later genetic analysis, which treated that subset as a discovery cohort. All discovery cohort repertoires had been generated on a single sequencing platform. Class I and class II HLA loci were covered by the typing at four-digit resolution. The number of typed donors differed by locus: about 620-640 for A, B, C, DRB1 and DQB1; 522 for DQA1; fewer than 610 for DPA1; and 400 to 480 for DPB1. Because of strong linkage in the cohort, roughly five DR-DQ haplotypes were treated as single units for association and clustering. On average, over 200,000 unique TCR beta nucleotide sequences were sequenced per donor among fewer than 500 genotyped donors of the cohort, with roughly 18% of those sequences being non-productive. Beyond this particular receptor, the publication reports: Sequencing depth was assumed to be roughly uniform across donors in the presence/absence analyses, though that assumption may not hold. A total of fewer than 200 TCR beta chains were listed by the study as associated with cytomegalovirus. The only immune exposure information available for the cohort was CMV serostatus. According to the authors, the approach could potentially be generalized to other disease states and immunological phenotypes. Some IMGT-functional V segments, including TRBV6-2 and TRBV6-3, could not be told apart with the 87-base-pair reads, so those segments were excluded. This cohort had only TCR beta chains sequenced, and the lack of alpha or paired-chain data limited which features could be detected. In a later analysis, the rate of TCR association differed among HLA loci, with DRB1 alleles having the most associated TCRs and HLA-C alleles having the fewest. Linkage disequilibrium might explain the correlated functional status among segregating V segments, but an unknown experimental factor could not be excluded. In a later analysis, HLA-associated TCR beta chains were found to be more clonally expanded and to have lower generation probabilities than equally common non-associated chains. Most TCR sequences were observed very rarely across donors, whereas some public TCRs were present in many individuals. A further reported finding was that TCR beta sequences accurately predicted the HLA-A and HLA-B alleles for most subjects in the first cohort. Broadly in line with IMGT annotations, most TCR beta V segments showed up in productive rearrangements about 87% or about 30% of the time in an earlier analysis of approximately 640 of the donors. Specific HLA alleles were associated with over 15,000 TCR beta sequences at a false discovery rate of 0.05 in a later analysis. The sequencing pipeline was judged likely to have produced a cluster of highly shared sequence variants as a technical artifact. The classifier was reported to diagnose cytomegalovirus status with high specificity and sensitivity in both the original cohort and the validation cohort. Compared with the approximately 600-donor mean, donors in an Asian-associated ancestry cluster had fewer N-insertions in productive TCRs, according to a later genetic analysis. V-gene and J-gene trimming of TCR beta chains was associated with a missense DCLRE1C variant in a later genetic analysis, and the association was replicated in an independent cohort. In a later analysis, several top co-occurrence clusters were reported to appear linked to parvovirus B19, influenza, CMV and Epstein-Barr virus. In vitro tests confirmed that a few of the cytomegalovirus-associated TCR beta chains recognize cytomegalovirus antigens. When HLA alleles, especially DR and DQ, strongly co-occurred, TCR associations were difficult to assign to individual alleles. Most CMV-associated TCR beta chains appeared to be HLA-restricted in a later analysis, and the HLA associations seemed to be driven largely by CMV exposure. Because HLA typing was missing for some donors at each locus, association tests included only the typed subset. The earlier analysis of approximately 560 of the donors excluded roughly 17 rarely observed V segments, including chromosome 9 orphons, because counts were too low.

The germline V gene specifies SGHTA as CDR1 and FQGNSA as CDR2. Relative to germline, V is missing 3 bases and J is missing 2 bases, with 5 bases of the junction outside any gene match. The CDR3, cysteine through phenylalanine, is 15 amino acids long. Of the read, only the CDR3 DNA is kept; its 45 bases are in frame from base 1. A word on this clone: The antigen this receptor binds is unknown. Base qualities were left out, and no much larger clone turns up one base away.

The cohort consisted of 650 to 700 healthy bone marrow donors. At the time of sampling, every cohort member was nominally healthy, though immune exposures that went unrecorded were likely present. The donor was CMV seronegative and was included in the group of over 300 seronegative cohort members. A peripheral blood sample was provided by each donor, and peripheral blood mononuclear cells were used for TCR beta sequencing. The Qiagen DNeasy Blood Extraction Kit was used to extract genomic DNA from the blood cell samples. Library construction relied on the immunoSEQ multiplex PCR assay. A mixture of 60 forward primers for TCR Vbeta segments and 13 reverse primers for TCR Jbeta segments was used in the multiplex PCR. The CDR3 region of rearranged TCR beta genes was amplified from genomic DNA with a multiplex PCR assay. The amplified TCR beta libraries were sequenced on the Illumina HiSeq System as 87-base-pair reads. As for the original processing: A later analysis tallied tens of millions of unique TCR beta chains across the 666 repertoires, and about 10 million of those chains were shared by two or more donors. A nearest-neighbor algorithm error-corrected the raw reads and collapsed the reads into unique sequences, merging closely related sequences to remove PCR and sequencing errors. To assign V, D and J gene segments, CDR3 sequences were aligned to IMGT reference sequences. For a sequence to be retained, at least a six-nucleotide match to both a V gene segment and a J gene segment was required. A rearrangement was called productive if the CDR3 had no stop codons and remained in frame with V and J, and every other rearrangement was called non-productive. CDR3 was defined by IMGT convention, running from the second conserved V-encoded cysteine to the conserved J-encoded phenylalanine. The earlier analysis of about 640 of the donors excluded any sequence lacking an unambiguous match to a single V gene segment. In an earlier analysis of around 590 of the donors, a V segment was called functional when productive rearrangements were above 56.7%, and segregating when the standard deviation between donors exceeded 5%. A statistical classification framework was developed to diagnose cytomegalovirus status using the catalog of TCR beta chain sequences. In a later analysis, TCR nucleotide sequences were compared against IMGT/GENE-DB human TR gene sequences so that V and J genes could be assigned. Using the TCRdist pipeline, a later analysis assigned CDR3 sequences along with most-parsimonious VDJ recombination scenarios. In a later analysis, each TCR beta chain was defined by its CDR3 amino acid sequence together with its V-gene family, and reads lacking a unique V-gene family were excluded. In a later analysis, 450 to 600 highly shared, low-generation-probability nucleotide sequences were removed to address suspected cross-contamination and a sequencing artifact. A later analysis calculated a clonal expansion index for each public chain from normalized within-repertoire ranks of inferred template counts. In a later analysis, generation probabilities were computed using a VDJ recombination model fitted to out-of-frame rearrangements, and the results were checked against IGoR. Hypergeometric tests were used in a later analysis to score TCR-TCR, TCR-HLA and TCR-CMV co-occurrence, with a repertoire-size bias correction applied to the TCR pairs. False discovery rates were estimated in a later analysis by permuting HLA or CMV assignments 20 times. In a later analysis, co-occurring TCRs were grouped using DBSCAN, with TCRdist sequence similarity added in when clustering inside HLA-allele-positive subsets. Repertoires with fewer than 30,000 or more than 120,000 public chains, plus five repertoires with anomalous nucleotide sharing, were excluded from co-occurrence clustering. What TCRdb holds here is the immuneACCESS table cut down to in-frame rearrangements. Part of the clones is not present; checked against another copy, under half of the missing clones reflect an unresolved V gene, and the others are unexplained. D and trimming were read from the DNA, whereas the V and J calls and clone size are those reported in that table. This sample has fewer than 60,000 clones in its table, and approximately 84% of those were observed once. The top ten constitute roughly 3.1% of the sample.

The specimen was PBMCs. Recombination connected TRBV7-2 to TRBJ2-7, and TRBD1 aligns with 9 junction nucleotides. This TCR came from a man over 45 in good health and CMV-seronegative. The encoded CDR3 is CASSFGTGTPYEQYF. In nucleotide form, the sequence is TGTGCCAGCAGCTTCGGGACAGGGACGCCCTACGAGCAGTACTTC.